The sequence of this T cell receptor beta chain was determined in a study of blood T cells in healthy people across ages. Primed by a sample-barcoded 5' primer and a J-beta primer mix, a second PCR proceeded for about 7 to 11 cycles. Each CDR3 protein is one row after TCRdb ran MiXCR on the 5' RACE reads. The profile shows about 580,000 distinct CDR3 sequences, around 50% of them singletons. This clonotype appeared a few times. The V gene's germline CDR1 is MNHEY and CDR2 SVGAGI. V shed 6 bases, J shed 3 bases, and the junction held 4 bases outside the gene matches. The length of the CDR3 is 14 residues.

The sequenced sample consisted of blood. The receptor comes from a man older than 75 in good health. V gene TRBV6-5 combines with J gene TRBJ1-5; 8 bases align to TRBD1. CDR3 DNA: TGTGCCAGCAGCCCGACAGGGGACAATCAGCCCCAGCATTTT. Its translation is CASSPTGDNQPQHF.